These 30 T cell receptor beta chains share one sample of origin, sequenced in a study of T cell repertoires in cytomegalovirus infection. TCRdb redid the calling of the reads with MiXCR, one entry per CDR3 protein. The repertoire holds approximately 76,000 distinct CDR3 sequences, with 3.7% as singletons. Specimen: PBMCs. The receptors originated from a human donor in good health (CMV status not recorded). Some clones in this sample may be carry-over from other donors' samples.

In its sample, this clonotype ranks as medium-sized. The rearrangement joins TRBV7-2 to TRBJ2-1, with 7 positions matching TRBD2. The V segment lost 3 bases and the J segment 0 bases; nucleotides outside the gene matches: 2. Germline CDR1 is SGHTA and CDR2 is FQGNSA. CDR3 size: 15 residues. CDR3 region: CASSFTSDSYNEQFF. In nucleotides, the CDR3 is TGTGCCAGCAGCTTTACTAGCGACTCCTACAATGAGCAGTTCTTC.

This clonotype is medium-sized within its sample. The rearrangement uses TRBV7-8 and TRBJ1-2; a possible D gene is TRBD1 (6 bases). This CDR3 has 14 residues. V was clipped by 2 bases and J by 8 bases, with 15 bases between them. Germline V CDR1 and CDR2: SGHVS, FQNEAQ. The CDR3 DNA follows: TGTGCCAGCAGCTTATTCCAAGGACAGCGGGGCTACACCTTC. Its protein product is CASSLFQGQRGYTF. Full variable domain (outside the CDR3, taken from reference TRBV7-8 and TRBJ1-2): GAGVSQSPRYKVAKRGQDVALRCDPISGHVSLFWYQQALGQGPEFLTYFQNEAQLDKSGLPSDRFFAERPEGSVSTLKIQRTQQEDSAVYLCASSLFQGQRGYTFGSGTRLTVV.

In this sample, this clonotype turned up many times. V is TRBV5-1 and J is TRBJ2-6; D is undetermined. The CDR3 consists of 15 residues. The V gene lost 5 bases and the J gene lost 0 bases, with 9 bases spanning the gap. Germline assignment: CDR1 SGHRS and CDR2 YFSETQ. The CDR3 spells CASSSDRSGANVLTF. Here the CDR3 DNA reads TGCGCCAGCAGTTCCGATCGCTCTGGGGCCAACGTCCTGACTTTC.

This clonotype has at least ten counts. The genes are TRBV25-1 and TRBJ2-5; a weak D match, TRBD1 (6 bases). Trimming shortened V by 3 bases and J by 1 base, and 12 bases separated the two germline ends. The V gene's germline CDR1 is MGHDK and CDR2 SYGVNS. The CDR3 totals 15 residues. The CDR3 spells CASSDPRQVQETQYF. The CDR3, as DNA: TGTGCCAGCAGTGATCCCCGACAGGTCCAAGAGACCCAGTACTTC. Full variable domain (rest looked up from reference TRBV25-1 and TRBJ2-5): EADIYQTPRYLVIGTGKKITLECSQTMGHDKMYWYQQDPGMELHLIHYSYGVNSTEKGDLSSESTVSRIRTEHFPLTLESARPSHTSQYLCASSDPRQVQETQYFGPGTRLLVL.

The table lists this clonotype with many counts. J is TRBJ2-6 and V is TRBV7-2; D is unclear. Germline values: CDR1 SGHTA, CDR2 FQGNSA. V gave up 3 bases and J gave up 3 bases, with 6 bases separating them. This CDR3 spans 14 amino acids. The CDR3 DNA follows: TGTGCCAGCAGCTTCTACCATGGGGCCAACGTCCTGACTTTC. It yields the protein CASSFYHGANVLTF.

This clonotype was recorded many times. The chain uses TRBV30 and TRBJ2-3, with 10 nucleotides matching TRBD2. J lost 5 bases, V lost 4 bases, and 9 bases had no gene match. The V gene's germline CDR1 is GTSNPN and CDR2 SVGIG (reference sequence). CDR3 length: 15 residues. The CDR3 spells CAWTPSGGSGDTQYF. Here the CDR3 DNA reads TGTGCCTGGACTCCTAGCGGGGGCAGTGGAGATACGCAGTATTTT.

As regards this clonotype: An end of the junction does not agree with germline; a read error may underlie this. This chain links TRBV5-1 with TRBJ1-6, with TRBD1 matching over 8 bases. Germline assignment: CDR1 SGHRS and CDR2 YFSETQ. This CDR3 has 17 amino acids. Here the CDR3 reads CASSLEPQGAGNSPLQF. CDR3 sequence (DNA): TGCGCCAGCAGCTTGGAACCTCAGGGGGCGGGAAATTCACCCCTCCAATTT.

This clonotype was seen ten or more times. The chain combines TRBV6-6 with TRBJ1-5; D gene uncertain. V dropped 6 bases and J dropped 5 bases, with 17 bases sitting between them. Germline V gene lookup returns CDR1 MNHNY and CDR2 SVGAGI (reference sequence). The CDR3 loop spans 15 amino acids. The CDR3 region is CASSRDMDGYQPQHF. The CDR3 bases are TGTGCCAGCAGCCGCGATATGGACGGCTATCAGCCCCAGCATTTT.

This clonotype was counted many times. The chain recombines TRBV12-3 or TRBV12-4 with TRBJ2-3; D is ambiguous. The CDR3 contains 11 residues. The V gene lost 7 bases and the J gene lost 3 bases, with 5 bases spanning the gap. The CDR3 region is CASMTTDTQYF. Written as DNA, the CDR3 is TGTGCCAGCATGACTACAGATACGCAGTATTTT.

This clonotype occurred many times. The CDR3 spells CSASNLGGSYGYTF. In nucleotides, the CDR3 is TGCAGTGCTAGTAATCTCGGGGGCAGCTATGGCTACACCTTC. The gene calls are TRBV20-1 and TRBJ1-2; TRBD1 might be the D (6 bases). V lost 3 bases, J lost 4 bases, and 15 bases lay in between. Germline CDR1 and CDR2: DFQATT and SNEGSKA (reference sequence). The CDR3 has 14 residues.

This clonotype occurred many times. The chain links TRBV18 to TRBJ2-3; TRBD1 matches at 9 bases. CDR3 length equals 16 residues. Per the germline V gene, CDR1 is KGHSH and CDR2 is LQKENI. Trimming cost V 5 bases and J 0 bases; bases outside gene matches: 6. This chain's CDR3 is CASSIQGAGSTDTQYF. The CDR3 coding sequence is TGTGCCAGCTCAATACAGGGGGCTGGGAGCACAGATACGCAGTATTTT.

Sample share makes this clonotype medium-sized (0.01 to 0.1%). The rearrangement joins TRBV7-2 to TRBJ2-6, with D tentatively TRBD1 (5 bases). The CDR3 sequence is 18 residues long. Trimming took off 6 bases at V and 4 bases at J, with 22 bases between the two ends. Germline lookup yields CDR1 SGHTA and CDR2 FQGNSA. CDR3 nucleotides: TGTGCCAGCAGTCCTTTAGGGGCAGGCCCGTCCGGGGCCAACGTCCTGACTTTC. Amino acid sequence: CASSPLGAGPSGANVLTF.

Many counts were recorded for this clonotype. V gene TRBV7-6 combines with J gene TRBJ2-7; possible D gene TRBD2, 5 bases. The CDR3 sequence is 19 residues long. Trimming pared 4 bases from V and 6 bases from J, leaving 31 bases between. CDR1 is SGHVS and CDR2 is FNYEAQ in the germline V gene. Here the CDR3 DNA reads TGTGCCAGCAGCTCGAGGAAAGTAGATCGGGCTAGCTTCGGTTCCGAGCAGTACTTC. It is translated as CASSSRKVDRASFGSEQYF.

This clonotype was detected many times. The chain links TRBV12-3 or TRBV12-4 to TRBJ1-1; D remains ambiguous. V was clipped by 5 bases and J by 4 bases, with 11 bases between them. The CDR3 is 13 residues long. CDR3 sequence: CASSGTPGTEAFF. DNA of the CDR3: TGTGCCAGCAGTGGTACGCCGGGCACTGAAGCTTTCTTT.

The sample holds many counts of this clonotype. The chain has TRBV12-3 or TRBV12-4 and TRBJ1-4; D is uncertain. This CDR3 is 14 amino acids long. V gave up 6 bases and J gave up 13 bases, with 21 bases separating them. The CDR3: CASRRDLGHRGLFF. The CDR3 nucleotides read TGTGCCAGCAGACGTGACTTGGGCCATAGAGGACTGTTTTTT.

This clonotype was recorded at least ten times. The chain carries TRBV7-2 and TRBJ2-7, with TRBD2 as a possible D gene (6 bases). The V gene lost 5 bases and the J gene lost 0 bases, with 20 bases spanning the gap. The CDR3 runs 17 residues. CDR1 SGHTA and CDR2 FQGNSA come from the germline V gene. The CDR3 DNA is TGTGCCAGCAGCGCCCAGTCTGGCGGGGCAAGCTCCTACGAGCAGTACTTC. This gives the protein CASSAQSGGASSYEQYF.

This clonotype was observed a handful of times. The rearrangement joins TRBV28 to TRBJ2-5; D possibly corresponds to TRBD2 (5 bases). The CDR3 loop spans 13 amino acids. The V gene lost 6 bases and the J gene lost 3 bases, with 11 bases spanning the gap. CDR1 and CDR2 (germline): MDHEN, SYDVKM. The CDR3 spells CASRLVGKETQYF. The CDR3 nucleotides read TGTGCCAGCAGACTAGTGGGGAAAGAGACCCAGTACTTC.

This clonotype was detected many times. V gene TRBV2 combines with J gene TRBJ1-3; D not resolved. Per germline, CDR1 SNHLY and CDR2 FYNNEI. Trimming took off 9 bases at V and 0 bases at J, with 12 bases between the two ends. The length of the CDR3 is 14 residues. The CDR3: CASREVSSGNTIYF. As DNA, the CDR3 is TGTGCCAGTCGGGAGGTTAGCTCTGGAAACACCATATATTTT.

This clonotype was found many times. The J gene is TRBJ1-4, the V gene TRBV6-5; possibly TRBD1 for D (5 bases). The CDR3 has 14 residues. Between the trimmed V and J ends, which lost 3 bases and 3 bases, there was a span of 8 bases. Looked up from germline, CDR1 is MNHEY and CDR2 is SVGAGI. The CDR3 bases are TGTGCCAGCAGTTATGGGGGGGCTAATGAAAAACTGTTTTTT. Residues: CASSYGGANEKLFF.

This clonotype was counted many times. CDR3 residues: CASSRAPNTEAFF. CDR3 bases: TGTGCCAGCAGTCGGGCCCCGAACACTGAAGCTTTCTTT. The J gene is TRBJ1-1, the V gene TRBV6-1; D call uncertain. V lost 5 bases and J 1 base, leaving 8 bases between the germline ends. This CDR3 contains 13 residues. Germline CDR1 reads MNHNS; CDR2 reads SASEGT.

This clonotype was seen many times. V and J are TRBV28 and TRBJ2-3, with 7 bases fitting TRBD1. The V and J ends lost 1 base and 6 bases, in that order; junction bases with no gene match: 7. CDR3 length equals 15 residues. The germline gives CDR1 MDHEN, CDR2 SYDVKM. CDR3 region: CASSLSRGRGDTQYF. DNA for the CDR3: TGTGCCAGCAGTTTATCAAGGGGGCGCGGGGATACGCAGTATTTT.

This clonotype was detected ten times or more. The chain uses TRBV5-4 and TRBJ2-1; 9 positions agree with TRBD2. The length of the CDR3 is 13 residues. CDR1 SGHNT and CDR2 YYREEE come from the germline V gene (reference sequence). V trimming: 4 bases; J trimming: 13 bases; junction bases outside the gene matches: 9. The DNA of the CDR3 is TGTGCCAGCAGCCCCGACTTGCGGGGGGGTCAGTTCTTC. Residues: CASSPDLRGGQFF.

This clonotype was seen at least ten times. The rearrangement joins TRBV20-1 to TRBJ2-1; possibly TRBD1 for D (6 bases). This CDR3 has 13 amino acids. The V gene's germline CDR1 is DFQATT and CDR2 SNEGSKA (reference sequence). V lost 6 bases, J lost 5 bases, and 14 bases lay in between. CDR3 sequence: CSADPTGNNEQFF. As DNA, the CDR3 is TGCAGTGCCGATCCCACAGGGAACAATGAGCAGTTCTTC.

This clonotype was observed many times. The chain joins TRBV7-2 to TRBJ2-1; TRBD1 aligns across 7 bases. Germline CDR1 and CDR2: SGHTA and FQGNSA. With 6 bases clipped from V and 0 bases from J, the junction kept 8 bases outside the gene matches. The CDR3 consists of 16 residues. The CDR3 region has the DNA TGTGCCAGCAGATTTAGTCCAGGGGGCTCCTACAATGAGCAGTTCTTC. It is translated as CASRFSPGGSYNEQFF.

This clonotype appeared many times. This CDR3 is CASSRGHLAGTGELFF. The CDR3 DNA follows: TGTGCCAGTAGTAGGGGCCATTTGGCAGGCACCGGGGAGCTGTTTTTT. V usage is TRBV19 and J usage is TRBJ2-2; TRBD1 might be the D (5 bases). The length of the CDR3 is 16 residues. The germline gives CDR1 LNHDA, CDR2 SQIVND (reference sequence). Deletions cut 4 bases from V and 4 bases from J, with 16 bases between.

In this sample, this clonotype turned up many times. The chain has TRBV14 and TRBJ2-1; D uncertain. V was clipped by 1 base and J by 6 bases, with 13 bases between them. The length of the CDR3 is 15 residues. Germline assignment: CDR1 SGHDN and CDR2 FVKESK. In nucleotides, the CDR3 is TGTGCCAGCAGCCAAGTGGTCCTAACGGTCAATGAGCAGTTCTTC. Its protein product is CASSQVVLTVNEQFF.

This clonotype was counted ten times or more. The chain couples TRBV7-2 to TRBJ2-1; D may correspond to TRBD1 or TRBD2 (5 bases each). CDR1 SGHTA and CDR2 FQGNSA come from the germline V gene. Trimming cost V 6 bases and J 7 bases, with 19 bases left between them. This CDR3 comprises 15 residues. CDR3 sequence reads: CASRLHTGTPNEQFF. The DNA for the CDR3 is TGTGCCAGCAGACTTCATACCGGGACCCCGAATGAGCAGTTCTTC.

At least ten counts were recorded for this clonotype. In DNA form, the CDR3 reads TGTGCCAGCAGCCTCTATGAGAACACTGAAGCTTTCTTT. Its translation is CASSLYENTEAFF. V and J are TRBV7-2 and TRBJ1-1; D is unresolved. CDR1 is SGHTA, CDR2 FQGNSA, per germline. The CDR3 runs 13 residues. Trimming removed 5 bases at V and 1 base at J, with 8 bases between.

This clonotype was counted many times. The chain has TRBV12-3 or TRBV12-4 and TRBJ1-4, with no clear D. The V end lost 6 bases, the J end lost 5 bases, and 19 bases lay between the germline ends. This CDR3 comprises 16 residues. CDR3 nucleotide sequence: TGTGCCAGCAGCCTCGGGGTGGCCAGGCCGAATGAAAAACTGTTTTTT. Protein product: CASSLGVARPNEKLFF.

This clonotype was seen ten or more times. The chain links TRBV5-1 to TRBJ2-1; TRBD2 matches at 8 bases. Per the germline V gene, CDR1 is SGHRS and CDR2 is YFSETQ. V was clipped by 0 bases and J by 8 bases; unmatched bases: 10. This CDR3 comprises 16 residues. The CDR3 DNA sequence: TGCGCCAGCAGCTTGGATCCCCCGGGACTAGGCGATGAGCAGTTCTTC. It codes for CASSLDPPGLGDEQFF.